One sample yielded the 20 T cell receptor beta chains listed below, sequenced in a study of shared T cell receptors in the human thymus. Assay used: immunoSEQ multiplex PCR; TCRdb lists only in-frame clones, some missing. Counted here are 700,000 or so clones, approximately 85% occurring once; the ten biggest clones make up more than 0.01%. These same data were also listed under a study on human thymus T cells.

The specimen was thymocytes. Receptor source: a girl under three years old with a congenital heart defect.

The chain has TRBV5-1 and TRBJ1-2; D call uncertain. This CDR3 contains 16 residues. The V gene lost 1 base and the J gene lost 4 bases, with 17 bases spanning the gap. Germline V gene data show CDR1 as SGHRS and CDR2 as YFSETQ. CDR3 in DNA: TGCGCCAGCAGCTTGTGTACCGGCAACCGGGTCTATGGCTACACCTTC. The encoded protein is CASSLCTGNRVYGYTF.

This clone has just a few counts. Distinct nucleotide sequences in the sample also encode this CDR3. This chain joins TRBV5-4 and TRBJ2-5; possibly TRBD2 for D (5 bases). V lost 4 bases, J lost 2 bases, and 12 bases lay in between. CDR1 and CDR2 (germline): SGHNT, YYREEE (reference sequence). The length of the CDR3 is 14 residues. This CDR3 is CASSPRVGQETQYF. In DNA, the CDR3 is TGTGCCAGCAGCCCGCGGGTAGGGCAAGAGACCCAGTACTTC.

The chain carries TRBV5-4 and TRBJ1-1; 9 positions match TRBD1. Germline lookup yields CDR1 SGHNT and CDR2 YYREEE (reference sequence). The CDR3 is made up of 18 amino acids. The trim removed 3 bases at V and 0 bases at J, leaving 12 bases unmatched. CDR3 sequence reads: CASSSATPQGAMNTEAFF. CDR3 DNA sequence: TGTGCCAGCAGCTCAGCAACGCCACAGGGGGCCATGAACACTGAAGCTTTCTTT.

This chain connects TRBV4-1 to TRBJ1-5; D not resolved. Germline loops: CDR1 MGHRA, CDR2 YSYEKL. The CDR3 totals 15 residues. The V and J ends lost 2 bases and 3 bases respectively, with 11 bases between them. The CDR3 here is CASSQQFFNNQPQHF. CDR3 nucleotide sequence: TGCGCCAGCAGCCAACAGTTTTTCAACAATCAGCCCCAGCATTTT.

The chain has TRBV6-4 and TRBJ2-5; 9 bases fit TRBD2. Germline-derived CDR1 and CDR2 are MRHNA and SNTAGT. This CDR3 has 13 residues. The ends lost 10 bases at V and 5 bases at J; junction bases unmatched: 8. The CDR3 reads CAKNSGGGETQYF. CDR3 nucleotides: TGTGCCAAAAATAGCGGGGGCGGGGAGACCCAGTACTTC.

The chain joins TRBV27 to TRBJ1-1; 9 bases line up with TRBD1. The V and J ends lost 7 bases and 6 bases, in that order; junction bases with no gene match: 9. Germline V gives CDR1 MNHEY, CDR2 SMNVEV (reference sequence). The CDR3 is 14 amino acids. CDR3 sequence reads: CASNKQGAPPEAFF. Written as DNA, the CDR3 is TGTGCCAGCAACAAACAGGGGGCCCCTCCTGAAGCTTTCTTT.

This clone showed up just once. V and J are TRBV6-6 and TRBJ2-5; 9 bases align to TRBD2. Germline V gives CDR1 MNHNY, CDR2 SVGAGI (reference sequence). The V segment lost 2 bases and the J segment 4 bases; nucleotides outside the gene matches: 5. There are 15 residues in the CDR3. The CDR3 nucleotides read TGTGCCAGCAGTTACCCGAGCGGGGGGACAGAGACCCAGTACTTC. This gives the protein CASSYPSGGTETQYF.

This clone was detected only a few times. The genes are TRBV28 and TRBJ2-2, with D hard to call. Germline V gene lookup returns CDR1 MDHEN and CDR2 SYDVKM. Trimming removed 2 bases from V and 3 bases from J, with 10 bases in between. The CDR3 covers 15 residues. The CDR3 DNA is TGTGCCAGCAGTTTACACCGGGTCGACACCGGGGAGCTGTTTTTT. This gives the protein CASSLHRVDTGELFF.

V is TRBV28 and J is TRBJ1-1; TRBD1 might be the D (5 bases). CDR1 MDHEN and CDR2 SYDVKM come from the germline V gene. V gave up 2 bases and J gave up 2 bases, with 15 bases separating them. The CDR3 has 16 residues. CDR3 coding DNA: TGTGCCAGCAGTTTACCCTTCGGGGGGAGAAACACTGAAGCTTTCTTT. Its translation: CASSLPFGGRNTEAFF.

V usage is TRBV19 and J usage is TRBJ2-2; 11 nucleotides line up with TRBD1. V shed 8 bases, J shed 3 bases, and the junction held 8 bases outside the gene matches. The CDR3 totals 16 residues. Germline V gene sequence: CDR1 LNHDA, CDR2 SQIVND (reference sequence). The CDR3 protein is CASDLGTGGDTGELFF. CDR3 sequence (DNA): TGTGCCAGTGACCTCGGGACAGGGGGGGACACCGGGGAGCTGTTTTTT.

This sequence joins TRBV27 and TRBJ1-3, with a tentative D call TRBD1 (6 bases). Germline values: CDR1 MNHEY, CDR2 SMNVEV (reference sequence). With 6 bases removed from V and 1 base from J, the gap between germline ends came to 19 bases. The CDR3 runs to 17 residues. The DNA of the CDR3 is TGTGCCAGCAGGCCACGAGACAGGACATCATCTGGAAACACCATATATTTT. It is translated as CASRPRDRTSSGNTIYF.

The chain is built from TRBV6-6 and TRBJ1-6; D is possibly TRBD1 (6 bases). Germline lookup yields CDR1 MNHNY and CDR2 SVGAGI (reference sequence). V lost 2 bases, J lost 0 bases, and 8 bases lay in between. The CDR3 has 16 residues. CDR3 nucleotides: TGTGCCAGCAGTTACACAGGGAGCTCCTATAATTCACCCCTCCACTTT. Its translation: CASSYTGSSYNSPLHF.

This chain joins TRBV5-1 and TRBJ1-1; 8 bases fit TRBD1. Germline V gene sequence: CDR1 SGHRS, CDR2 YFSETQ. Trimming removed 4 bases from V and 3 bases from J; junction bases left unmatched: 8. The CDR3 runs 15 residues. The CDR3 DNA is TGCGCCAGCAGCGGGCAGGGGGCTGGGGACACTGAAGCTTTCTTT. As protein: CASSGQGAGDTEAFF.

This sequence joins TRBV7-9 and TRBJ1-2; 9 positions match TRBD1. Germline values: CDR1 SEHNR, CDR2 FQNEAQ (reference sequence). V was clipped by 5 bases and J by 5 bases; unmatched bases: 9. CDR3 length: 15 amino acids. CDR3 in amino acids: CASSQTTGTGYGYTF. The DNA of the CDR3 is TGTGCCAGCAGCCAGACCACCGGGACAGGGTATGGCTACACCTTC.

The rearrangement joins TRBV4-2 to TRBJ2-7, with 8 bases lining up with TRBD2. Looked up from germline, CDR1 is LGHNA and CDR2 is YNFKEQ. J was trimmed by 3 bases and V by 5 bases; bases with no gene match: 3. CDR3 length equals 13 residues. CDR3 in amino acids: CASSSGGFYEQYF. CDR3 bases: TGTGCCAGCAGCAGCGGGGGATTCTACGAGCAGTACTTC.

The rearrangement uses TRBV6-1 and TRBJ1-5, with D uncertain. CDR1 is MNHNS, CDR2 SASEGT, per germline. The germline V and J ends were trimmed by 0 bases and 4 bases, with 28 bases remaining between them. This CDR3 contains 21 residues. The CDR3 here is CASSEAWVGVGRRRGNQPQHF. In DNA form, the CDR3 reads TGTGCCAGCAGTGAAGCGTGGGTAGGTGTGGGGAGAAGACGGGGAAATCAGCCCCAGCATTTT.

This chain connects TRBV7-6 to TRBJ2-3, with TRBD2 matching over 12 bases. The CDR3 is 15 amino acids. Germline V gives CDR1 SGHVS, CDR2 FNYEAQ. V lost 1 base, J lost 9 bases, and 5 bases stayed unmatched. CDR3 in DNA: TGTGCCAGCAGCTTAGGCCTAGCGGGGGGGCAAACGCAGTATTTT. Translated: CASSLGLAGGQTQYF.

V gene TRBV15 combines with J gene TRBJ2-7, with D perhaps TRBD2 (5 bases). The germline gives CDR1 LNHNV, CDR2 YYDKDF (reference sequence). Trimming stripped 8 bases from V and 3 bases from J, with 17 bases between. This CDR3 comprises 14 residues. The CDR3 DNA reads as TGTGCCACCCGGCGGGCGGCGGACGTCTACGAGCAGTACTTC. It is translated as CATRRAADVYEQYF.

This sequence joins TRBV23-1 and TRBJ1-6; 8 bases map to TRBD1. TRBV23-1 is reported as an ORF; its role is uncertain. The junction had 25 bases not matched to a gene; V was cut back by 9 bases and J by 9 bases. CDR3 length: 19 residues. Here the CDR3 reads CARMMRSPGQVLFGSPLHF. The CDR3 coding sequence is TGCGCCAGAATGATGAGGTCCCCGGGACAGGTATTATTTGGTTCACCCCTCCACTTT.

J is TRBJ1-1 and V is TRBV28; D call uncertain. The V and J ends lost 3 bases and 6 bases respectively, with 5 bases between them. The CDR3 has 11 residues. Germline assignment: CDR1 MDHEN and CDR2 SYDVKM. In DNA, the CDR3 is TGTGCCAGCAGTTTGTATGCTGAAGCTTTCTTT. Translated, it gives CASSLYAEAFF. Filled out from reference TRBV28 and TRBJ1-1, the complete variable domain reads DVKVTQSSRYLVKRTGEKVFLECVQDMDHENMFWYRQDPGLGLRLIYFSYDVKMKEKGDIPEGYSVSREKKERFSLILESASTNQTSMYLCASSLYAEAFFGQGTRLTVV.